This T cell receptor (beta chain) was obtained from a study of CD8 T cells in ankylosing spondylitis. Study-level findings and limits: A TCR beta motif of seven or eight highly homologous variants appeared characteristic of ankylosing spondylitis blood. Reportedly, matched ankylosing spondylitis synovial fluid was significantly enriched for disease-linked clones.

MiXCR, run by TCRdb on the 5' RACE reads, gives a single entry per CDR3 protein. The sample holds about 130,000 distinct CDR3 sequences; roughly 9% are singletons and the top ten take more than 3%. The sample holds many counts of this clonotype. What it binds is not known. Germline V gene sequence: CDR1 MNHNS, CDR2 SASEGT. Deletions cut 4 bases from V and 0 bases from J, with 13 bases between. This CDR3 has 15 amino acids. V usage is TRBV6-1 and J usage is TRBJ2-7; D unclear. This clonotype originated in a male donor with ankylosing spondylitis or in good health (not recorded which). The sequenced sample consisted of blood, either unsorted or a sorted T cell fraction (not recorded which). The CDR3, as DNA: TGTGCCAGCAGTGGAAAATCGTCGAGCTCCTACGAGCAGTACTTC. Its protein is CASSGKSSSSYEQYF.